This TCR beta chain emerged from a study of PD-1 blockade in classical Hodgkin lymphoma. The time point was: newly diagnosed, previously untreated cHL patient sample. Negative magnetic selection isolated CD4+ T cells from thawed PBMCs. Generated by immunoSEQ multiplex PCR, the TCRdb table keeps only in-frame clones and is missing some. The data contain tens of thousands of clones, approximately 90% of them singletons. Germline CDR1 and CDR2: LNHDA and SQIVND (reference sequence). Trimming left V 0 bases short and J 3 bases short, with 10 bases between. There are 15 residues in the CDR3. The chain joins TRBV19 to TRBJ2-3; a weak D match, TRBD2 (6 bases). The clonotype comes from a human donor with classical Hodgkin lymphoma. Sequencing was done on a sample of CD4+ T cells from blood. CDR3 amino acids: CASSIELARTDTQYF. CDR3 sequence (DNA): TGTGCCAGTAGTATAGAACTAGCAAGGACAGATACGCAGTATTTT.